Listed below are T cell receptor beta chains from one sample, sequenced in a study of OX40 agonist ivuxolimab in advanced cancers. TCRdb's table, derived via immunoSEQ multiplex PCR, lists solely in-frame clones and lacks some. The sample contains under 55,000 clones, roughly 80% of which appear only once. The input for sequencing was CD4+ or CD8+ T cells sorted from blood, taken in a trial of the OX40 agonist ivuxolimab. These receptor sequences come from an adult with an advanced solid tumor such as melanoma, head and neck, liver or kidney cancer. Both conserved end residues are part of each CDR3. Each record gives: V gene, CDR3 protein.

TRBV6-5 | CASSPLGYEQYF
TRBV15 | CATSRGTDRGNSPLHF
TRBV7-2 | CASSLVGGSGSYEQYF
TRBV5-6 | CASRPGLAGVWETQYF
TRBV6-5 | CASSSSGTGNIRPQHF
TRBV11-2 | CASSLVREQGWADTQYF
TRBV6-5 | CASRIEGYGYTF
TRBV9 | CASSGTTGTDTQYF
TRBV10-3 | CAISESGSNQPQHF
TRBV20-1 | CSAQSGSITDF
TRBV19 | CASNGRDKSYEQYF
TRBV23-1 | CASSQSSTRSCFSSYEQYF
TRBV19 | CASSISLASGSTDEQYF
TRBV30 | CAWKQGGVYTF